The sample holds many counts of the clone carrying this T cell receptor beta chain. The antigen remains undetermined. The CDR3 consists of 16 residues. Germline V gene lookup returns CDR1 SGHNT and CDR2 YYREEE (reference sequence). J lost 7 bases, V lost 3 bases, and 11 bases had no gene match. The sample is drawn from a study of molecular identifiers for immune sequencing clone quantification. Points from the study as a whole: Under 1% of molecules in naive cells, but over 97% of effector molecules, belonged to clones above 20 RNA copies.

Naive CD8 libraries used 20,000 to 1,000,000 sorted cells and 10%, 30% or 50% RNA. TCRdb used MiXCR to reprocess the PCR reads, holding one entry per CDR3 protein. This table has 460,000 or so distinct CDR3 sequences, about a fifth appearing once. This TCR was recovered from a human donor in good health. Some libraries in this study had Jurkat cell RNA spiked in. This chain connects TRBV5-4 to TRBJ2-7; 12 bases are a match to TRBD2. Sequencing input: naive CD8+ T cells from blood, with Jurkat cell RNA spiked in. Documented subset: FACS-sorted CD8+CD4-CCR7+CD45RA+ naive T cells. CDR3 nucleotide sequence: TGTGCCAGCAGCTCCGGACTAGCGGGGAGTCTTCAGGAGCAGTACTTC. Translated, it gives CASSSGLAGSLQEQYF.